The sequence of this TCR beta chain was determined in a study of human T cells and chemical hapten exposure. The time point was: patch test 1, 2 weeks after DPC sensitization. Treatment noted: therapeutic diphenylcyclopropenone sensitization with weekly scalp DPC. Unfractionated whole blood was the source of the extracted total RNA. Single cDNA molecules in the library carried unique molecular identifiers attached during preparation. TCRdb reprocessed the RACE reads with MiXCR, giving one entry per CDR3 protein. Here the sample spans 75,000 to 100,000 distinct CDR3 sequences, around 12% being singletons. The CDR3 sequence is 13 residues long. Per germline, CDR1 LGHDT and CDR2 YNNKEL (reference sequence). V lost 1 base and J lost 14; bases outside the gene matches: 7. This clonotype came up many times.

The receptor comes from a woman between 40 and 55 years old with alopecia areata. Some clones in this sample may be carry-over from other donors' samples. Sequences were derived from whole blood, sampled in connection with sensitization to the hapten diphenylcyclopropenone (DPC). The rearrangement joins TRBV3-1 to TRBJ2-2; 7 bases are a match to TRBD1. CDR3 DNA sequence: TGTGCCAGCAGCCAAGTGACAGGGTTCAATCTGTTTTTT. This encodes CASSQVTGFNLFF.